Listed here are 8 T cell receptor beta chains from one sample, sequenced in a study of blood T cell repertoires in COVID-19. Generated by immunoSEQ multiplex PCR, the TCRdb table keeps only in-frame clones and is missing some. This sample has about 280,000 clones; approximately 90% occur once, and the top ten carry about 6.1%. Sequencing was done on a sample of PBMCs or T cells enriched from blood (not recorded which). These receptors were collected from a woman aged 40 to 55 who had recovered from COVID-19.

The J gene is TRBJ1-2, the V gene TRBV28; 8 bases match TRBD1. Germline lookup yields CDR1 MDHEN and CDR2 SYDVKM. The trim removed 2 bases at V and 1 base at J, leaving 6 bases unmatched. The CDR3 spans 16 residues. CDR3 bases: TGTGCCAGCAGTTTAACCGCGGACAGGGATAACTATGGCTACACCTTC. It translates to CASSLTADRDNYGYTF.

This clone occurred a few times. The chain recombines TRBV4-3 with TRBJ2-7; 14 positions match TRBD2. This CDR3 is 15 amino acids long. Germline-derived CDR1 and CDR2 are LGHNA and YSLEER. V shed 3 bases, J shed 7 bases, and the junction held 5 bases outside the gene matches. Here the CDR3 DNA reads TGCGCCAGCAGCCAGGAGGGACTAGCGGGAGAAGAGCAGTACTTC. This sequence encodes CASSQEGLAGEEQYF.

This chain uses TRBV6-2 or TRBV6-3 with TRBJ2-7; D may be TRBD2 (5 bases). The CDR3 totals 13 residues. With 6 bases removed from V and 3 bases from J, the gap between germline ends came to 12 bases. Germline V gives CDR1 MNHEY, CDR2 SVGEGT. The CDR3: CASSPGKGYEQYF. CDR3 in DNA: TGTGCCAGCAGCCCCGGGAAGGGCTACGAGCAGTACTTC.

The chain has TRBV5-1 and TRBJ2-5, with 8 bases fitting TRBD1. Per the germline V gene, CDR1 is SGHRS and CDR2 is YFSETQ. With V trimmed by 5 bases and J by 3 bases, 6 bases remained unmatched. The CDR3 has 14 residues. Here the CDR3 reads CASRRDRWEETQYF. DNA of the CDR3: TGCGCCAGCAGACGGGACAGGTGGGAAGAGACCCAGTACTTC.

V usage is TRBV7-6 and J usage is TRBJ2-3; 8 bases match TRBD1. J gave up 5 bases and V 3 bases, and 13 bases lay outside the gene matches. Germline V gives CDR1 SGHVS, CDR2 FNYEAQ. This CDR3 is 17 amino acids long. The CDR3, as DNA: TGTGCCAGCAGCTTGGGGGCCAGGGGGCTCCCGGGAGATACGCAGTATTTT. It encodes CASSLGARGLPGDTQYF.

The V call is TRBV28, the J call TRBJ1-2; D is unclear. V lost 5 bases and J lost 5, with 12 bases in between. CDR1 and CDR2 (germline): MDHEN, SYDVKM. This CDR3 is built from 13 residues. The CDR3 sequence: CASSRTPGYGYTF. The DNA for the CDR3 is TGTGCCAGCAGTCGAACCCCGGGGTATGGCTACACCTTC.

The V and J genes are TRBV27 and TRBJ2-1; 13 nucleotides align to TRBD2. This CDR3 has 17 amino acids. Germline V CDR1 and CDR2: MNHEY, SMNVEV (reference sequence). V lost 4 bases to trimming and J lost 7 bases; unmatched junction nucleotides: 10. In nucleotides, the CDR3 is TGTGCCAGCAGTTCTCCGACGGGACTAGCGGGAAAGAATGAGCAGTTCTTC. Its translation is CASSSPTGLAGKNEQFF.

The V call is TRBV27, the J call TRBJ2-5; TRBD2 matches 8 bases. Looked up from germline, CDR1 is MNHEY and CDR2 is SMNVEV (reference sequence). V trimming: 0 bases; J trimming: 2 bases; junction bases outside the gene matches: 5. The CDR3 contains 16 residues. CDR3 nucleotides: TGTGCCAGCAGTTTATCTATAGCGGGAACTCAAGAGACCCAGTACTTC. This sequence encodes CASSLSIAGTQETQYF.